The rows below give T cell receptor beta chains drawn from one sample of a study of Tregs in tolerant kidney transplant recipients. Assay: immunoSEQ multiplex PCR; the TCRdb copy retains only in-frame clones and omits some. The table shows about 21,000 clones, with about 85% occurring only once. Material: CD8+ T cells from blood (PBMCs), obtained 6 months after the transplant. The receptors here all came from a human patient who received a combined kidney and bone marrow transplant. T cells may partly derive from the graft donor. Both conserved end residues are part of each CDR3. D genes are given only for firm matches. Some rows have no size entry. The others give once, few or many, or a class for an expanded clone.

CDR3: CASSVGLSSGGSDTQYF
DNA: TGTGCCAGCAGCGTAGGATTATCTAGCGGGGGTTCAGATACGCAGTATTTT
size: .
D: TRBD2
V: TRBV9
J: TRBJ2-3

CDR3: CASSIEEGLGYGYTF
DNA: TGTGCCAGTAGTATAGAAGAGGGATTGGGCTATGGCTACACCTTC
size: .
D: .
V: TRBV19
J: TRBJ1-2

CDR3: CASSQELLVSYEQYF
DNA: TGCGCCAGCAGCCAAGAGTTACTAGTCTCCTACGAGCAGTACTTC
size: .
D: .
V: TRBV4-3
J: TRBJ2-7

CDR3: CASSQDVSGGYNEQFF
DNA: TGCGCCAGCAGCCAAGATGTTAGCGGGGGGTACAATGAGCAGTTCTTC
size: .
D: TRBD2
V: TRBV4-3
J: TRBJ2-1

CDR3: CASTTGFTAGTIYF
DNA: TGCGCCAGCACCACAGGGTTTACCGCTGGGACCATATATTTT
size: few
D: .
V: TRBV10-2
J: TRBJ1-3

CDR3: CAISEPKMGQGHEKLFF
DNA: TGTGCCATCAGTGAACCTAAAATGGGACAGGGGCATGAAAAACTGTTTTTT
size: once
D: TRBD1
V: TRBV10-3
J: TRBJ1-4

CDR3: CASSLPTGSTDTQYF
DNA: TGCGCCAGCAGCTTGCCAACAGGGAGCACAGATACGCAGTATTTT
size: .
D: .
V: TRBV5-1
J: TRBJ2-3

CDR3: CASSLYQGVLTEAFF
DNA: TGTGCCAGCAGCTTATACCAGGGGGTCTTAACTGAAGCTTTCTTT
size: .
D: TRBD1
V: TRBV5-6
J: TRBJ1-1

CDR3: CASSLEAAPNYGYTF
DNA: TGTGCCAGCAGCCTCGAGGCAGCTCCTAACTATGGCTACACCTTC
size: .
D: .
V: TRBV13
J: TRBJ1-2

CDR3: CASSYGSGQFNEKLFF
DNA: TGTGCCAGCAGTTACGGGTCCGGACAGTTTAATGAAAAACTGTTTTTT
size: few
D: .
V: TRBV6-5
J: TRBJ1-4

CDR3: CASSQGPAGATDTQYF
DNA: TGCGCCAGCAGCCAAGGTCCAGCGGGAGCGACAGATACGCAGTATTTT
size: .
D: TRBD2
V: TRBV4-3
J: TRBJ2-3

CDR3: CASSVVAGGSYNEQFF
DNA: TGTGCCAGCAGTGTGGTAGCGGGAGGTTCCTACAATGAGCAGTTCTTC
size: .
D: TRBD2
V: TRBV2
J: TRBJ2-1

CDR3: CASSPRTVYYGYTF
DNA: TGTGCCAGTAGTCCCCGGACAGTATACTATGGCTACACCTTC
size: .
D: .
V: TRBV19
J: TRBJ1-2

CDR3: CASSATPFLAGAGDTQYF
DNA: TGTGCCAGCAGCGCTACTCCCTTTCTAGCGGGGGCCGGCGATACGCAGTATTTT
size: .
D: TRBD2
V: TRBV9
J: TRBJ2-3

CDR3: CASSWRGAGSGANVLTF
DNA: TGCGCCAGCAGCTGGCGGGGGGCGGGCTCTGGGGCCAACGTCCTGACTTTC
size: .
D: TRBD2
V: TRBV5-1
J: TRBJ2-6

CDR3: CASSEGALYEQYF
DNA: TGTGCCAGCAGTGAAGGGGCCCTCTACGAGCAGTACTTC
size: .
D: .
V: TRBV6-5
J: TRBJ2-7

CDR3: CASARGSPSEDSPLHF
DNA: TGTGCCAGCGCAAGGGGTTCCCCGAGCGAAGATTCACCCCTCCACTTT
size: .
D: .
V: TRBV6-6
J: TRBJ1-6

CDR3: CASSVGPNEQFF
DNA: TGTGCCAGCAGCGTAGGGCCTAATGAGCAGTTCTTC
size: .
D: .
V: TRBV9
J: TRBJ2-1

CDR3: CASSLGPGFEAFF
DNA: TGTGCCAGCAGCTTGGGCCCCGGATTTGAAGCTTTCTTT
size: once
D: .
V: TRBV7-8
J: TRBJ1-1

CDR3: CASSQDRITGFEETQYF
DNA: TGCGCCAGCAGCCAAGACCGAATTACAGGGTTTGAGGAGACCCAGTACTTC
size: few
D: .
V: TRBV4-3
J: TRBJ2-5

CDR3: CASSHTSGGDYEQYF
DNA: TGCGCCAGCAGCCACACTAGCGGGGGAGATTACGAGCAGTACTTC
size: few
D: TRBD2
V: TRBV4-1
J: TRBJ2-7

CDR3: CASSLGQGAYTDTQYF
DNA: TGTGCCAGCAGCTTAGGGCAGGGGGCTTACACAGATACGCAGTATTTT
size: medium-sized
D: TRBD1
V: TRBV11-2
J: TRBJ2-3

CDR3: CASSRAGISYNEQFF
DNA: TGTGCCAGCAGTCGAGCGGGAATCTCCTACAATGAGCAGTTCTTC
size: .
D: TRBD2
V: TRBV6-5
J: TRBJ2-1

CDR3: CASSARTVGRPGELFF
DNA: TGTGCCAGCAGCGCCCGAACAGTGGGGCGCCCCGGGGAGCTGTTTTTT
size: few
D: .
V: TRBV5-4
J: TRBJ2-2

CDR3: CASTLQDGGGDEQFF
DNA: TGTGCCAGCACCTTACAGGATGGGGGGGGCGATGAGCAGTTCTTC
size: .
D: .
V: TRBV7-2
J: TRBJ2-1

CDR3: CASSMTMNTEAFF
DNA: TGTGCCAGTAGTATGACAATGAACACTGAAGCTTTCTTT
size: .
D: .
V: TRBV19
J: TRBJ1-1

CDR3: CASSLLAGGSDTQYF
DNA: TGTGCCAGCAGTTTATTAGCGGGAGGCTCGGATACGCAGTATTTT
size: .
D: TRBD2
V: TRBV27
J: TRBJ2-3

CDR3: CASSFGGIIDEQFF
DNA: TGCGCCAGCAGCTTCGGGGGTATAATCGATGAGCAGTTCTTC
size: .
D: .
V: TRBV5-1
J: TRBJ2-1

CDR3: CASSFPTGGEANEKLFF
DNA: TGTGCCAGCAGCTTCCCTACAGGGGGCGAGGCTAATGAAAAACTGTTTTTT
size: .
D: TRBD1
V: TRBV7-9
J: TRBJ1-4

CDR3: CASSPKREYADTQYF
DNA: TGTGCCAGCAGTCCAAAGCGGGAGTACGCAGATACGCAGTATTTT
size: .
D: TRBD2
V: TRBV6-6
J: TRBJ2-3

CDR3: CSVVFGDSSSYNEQFF
DNA: TGCAGCGTTGTCTTCGGGGACTCGTCCTCCTACAATGAGCAGTTCTTC
size: .
D: .
V: TRBV29-1
J: TRBJ2-1

CDR3: CASSLSPGQGSYEQYF
DNA: TGCGCCAGCAGCTTGAGTCCGGGACAGGGGTCCTACGAGCAGTACTTC
size: few
D: TRBD1
V: TRBV5-1
J: TRBJ2-7

CDR3: CASSHGQGRETQYF
DNA: TGTGCCAGCAGCCACGGACAGGGTCGGGAGACCCAGTACTTC
size: few
D: TRBD1
V: TRBV7-6
J: TRBJ2-5